This T cell receptor beta chain is drawn from a study of monozygotic twins with inflammatory bowel disease. The CDR3 has 16 amino acids. Germline lookup yields CDR1 SGHRS and CDR2 YFSETQ. Each CDR3 protein gets one entry in TCRdb, which reprocessed the 5' RACE reads and gives no DNA. This repertoire includes about 420,000 distinct CDR3 sequences. Sequences were obtained from blood. This clonotype was obtained from a human donor with ulcerative colitis or Crohn's disease, or a healthy co-twin of an affected twin (not recorded which). The rearrangement links TRBV5-1 to TRBJ2-7; the TCRdb D gene call, TRBD1, has no DNA to confirm it. CDR3 in amino acids: CASSGGQGAIFYEQYF.